This T cell receptor (beta chain) was captured by sequencing in a study of blood T cell repertoires in COVID-19. Study as a whole: COVID-19 samples, acute and convalescent, were from the United States, Italy and Spain. T cells, B-cell-depleted T cells, or PBMCs supplied cDNA or gDNA.

Germline V gives CDR1 SGHVS, CDR2 FQNEAQ. J was trimmed by 3 bases and V by 5 bases; bases with no gene match: 6. The CDR3 sequence is 16 residues long. Authors' data handling: Amplification of reference gene primers was used by the study to estimate nucleated cell counts. The table came from immunoSEQ multiplex PCR; TCRdb's copy has only in-frame clones and leaves some out. V and J calls and clone size are copied from that table; D and trimming were computed from the DNA. The sample holds some 110,000 clones, around four fifths seen once. The chain links TRBV7-8 to TRBJ2-5; 13 positions agree with TRBD2. This sequence was found in a man aged 55 to 69 with acute or convalescent COVID-19. What was sequenced was peripheral blood. CDR3 sequence: CASSKRGTSGKETQYF. The CDR3, as DNA: TGTGCCAGCAGCAAGCGTGGGACTAGCGGGAAAGAGACCCAGTACTTC.